This T cell receptor (beta chain) was identified in a study of CD8 T cells in ankylosing spondylitis. Overall study findings and caveats: Made up of about eight highly homologous variants, a TCR beta motif appeared characteristic of ankylosing spondylitis blood.

Trimming stripped 6 bases from V and 2 bases from J, with 17 bases between. From germline, CDR1 is DFQATT and CDR2 SNEGSKA (reference sequence). This CDR3 region has 14 residues. TCRdb processed the 5' RACE reads anew with MiXCR; each CDR3 protein has one entry. The sample lists about 220,000 distinct CDR3 sequences, about 6.7% seen once, with 14% in the top ten. This clonotype was recorded at least ten times. Its antigen is as yet unknown. Material: blood, either unsorted or a sorted T cell fraction (not recorded which). The receptor comes from a male donor with ankylosing spondylitis. This chain connects TRBV20-1 to TRBJ2-7; no firm D call. The chain's CDR3 is CSARLRNGPYEQYF. CDR3 sequence (DNA): TGCAGTGCCCGGTTAAGAAACGGCCCCTACGAGCAGTACTTC.